Below, 9 T cell receptor beta chains from the same sample are listed, as sequenced in a study of blood T cells in healthy people across ages. The use of a sample-barcoded 5' primer and a J-beta primer mix characterized a second PCR of about 7 to 12 cycles. TCRdb re-analysed the 5' RACE reads in MiXCR, keeping a single row per CDR3 protein. The sample holds around 1.7 million distinct CDR3 sequences, about 28% seen once. The sample taken for sequencing was blood. The receptors originated from a woman aged 25-40 years in good health.

A few counts support this clonotype. This sequence joins TRBV29-1 and TRBJ2-7; D not certain. Trimming removed 5 bases at V and 4 bases at J, with 15 bases between. Germline CDR1 SQVTM, CDR2 ANQGSEA. This CDR3 contains 13 residues. CDR3 loop: CSVKYYRRYEQYF. The DNA for the CDR3 is TGCAGCGTTAAATACTACCGAAGGTACGAGCAGTACTTC.

As to this clonotype: This sequence may be a read error, since a much larger clone differs from it by one base. V gene TRBV20-1 combines with J gene TRBJ2-7, with 8 bases aligning to TRBD1. The CDR3 has 15 amino acids. The germline CDR1 and CDR2 sequences are DFQATT and SNEGSKA (reference sequence). CDR3 DNA: TGCAGTGCCCGCTCAGGGACAGGTAGCTCCTGCGAGCAGTACTTC. Its translation is CSARSGTGSSCEQYF.

Many counts were recorded for this clonotype. The gene calls are TRBV7-2 and TRBJ2-3; D unclear. Germline loops: CDR1 SGHTA, CDR2 FQGNSA. This CDR3 region has 11 residues. Between the trimmed V and J ends, which lost 4 bases and 4 bases, there was a span of 3 bases. For the CDR3, the DNA is TGTGCCAGCAGCTGGTCAGATACGCAGTATTTT. Translated, it gives CASSWSDTQYF.

Concerning this clonotype: Lacking the conserved final phenylalanine or tryptophan, this CDR3 likely reflects a read error. The CDR3 protein is CASSSAGPYEQYC. The CDR3 DNA follows: TGTGCCAGCAGTTCGGCAGGGCCATACGAGCAGTACTGC. The rearrangement links TRBV28 to TRBJ2-7, with D possibly TRBD1 on 5 matching bases. Germline-derived CDR1 and CDR2 are MDHEN and SYDVKM. The CDR3 covers 13 residues. Trimming took 4 bases from V and 4 from J, leaving 11 bases between them.

In its sample, this clonotype was seen a few times. The chain links TRBV20-1 to TRBJ1-2; 8 bases fit TRBD1. The CDR3 covers 12 residues. Germline V gives CDR1 DFQATT, CDR2 SNEGSKA (reference sequence). J lost 6 bases, V lost 7 bases, and 7 bases had no gene match. Written as DNA, the CDR3 is TGCAGTGGTGCCGACAGGGGTGATGGCTACACCTTC. Translating it yields CSGADRGDGYTF.

This clonotype has a handful of counts. The gene calls are TRBV7-2 and TRBJ2-7, with 10 nucleotides matching TRBD2. CDR1 is SGHTA and CDR2 is FQGNSA in the germline V gene. This CDR3 is 16 amino acids long. V shed 1 base, J shed 4 bases, and the junction held 7 bases outside the gene matches. In DNA, the CDR3 is TGTGCCAGCAGCTTAGGTATAGCGGGGGGCACTTACGAGCAGTACTTC. As protein: CASSLGIAGGTYEQYF.

A few counts support this clonotype. CDR3 sequence: CASSTTSANYNEQFF. CDR3 sequence (DNA): TGTGCCAGCAGTACAACTAGCGCAAACTACAATGAGCAGTTCTTC. The chain has TRBV27 and TRBJ2-1; TRBD2 agrees at 7 bases. The CDR3 spans 15 residues. J was trimmed by 3 bases and V by 5 bases; bases with no gene match: 7. From germline, CDR1 is MNHEY and CDR2 SMNVEV (reference sequence).

This chain connects TRBV24-1 to TRBJ2-2; D is possibly TRBD2 (6 bases). This CDR3 is built from 13 residues. Trimming took 9 bases from V and 7 from J, leaving 14 bases between them. Germline V gene data show CDR1 as KGHDR and CDR2 as SFDVKD. CDR3 residues: CATRLGGSGELFF. The CDR3 DNA reads as TGTGCCACCCGACTAGGAGGGAGCGGGGAGCTGTTTTTT.

This clonotype was recorded a few times. CDR3 DNA: TGTGCCAGCAGCCCATCGGCTGGCCAAACCTACGAGCAGTACTTC. Translating gives CASSPSAGQTYEQYF. This chain uses TRBV7-2 with TRBJ2-7; D gene uncertain. Germline CDR1 is SGHTA and CDR2 is FQGNSA. The CDR3 sequence is 15 residues long. Trimming removed 5 bases from V and 2 bases from J, with 16 bases in between.